The T cell receptor (beta chain) described here comes from a study of long-term antiretroviral therapy in people with HIV. Study-level background: The oldest samples precede the 2015 immediate-ART recommendation by about a decade. Overall study findings and caveats: Control repertoires displayed wider CDR3 length ranges than the HIV repertoires.

A remark on this clone: The antigen is undetermined.

They ran version v3.0 of the immunoSEQ assay at survey level. The study targeted roughly 40,000-50,000 T-cell genomes per sample in sequencing. Measured with immunoSEQ multiplex PCR; TCRdb has only the in-frame clones, and not every one. The profile shows 35,000 or so clones, over 75% of them singletons. V was shortened by 4 bases and J by 2 bases, with 13 bases between the two germline ends. CDR1 is SGHRS, CDR2 YFSETQ, per germline. The CDR3 covers 14 residues. This material consisted of unsorted PBMCs, taken 2.2 years after starting antiretroviral therapy. The receptor comes from a man in his late teens or twenties with HIV. The chain combines TRBV5-1 with TRBJ2-7; tentatively, D is TRBD1 (5 bases). CDR3 amino acids: CASSPDTRTYEQYF. The CDR3 coding sequence is TGCGCCAGCAGCCCGGACACCAGAACCTACGAGCAGTACTTC.